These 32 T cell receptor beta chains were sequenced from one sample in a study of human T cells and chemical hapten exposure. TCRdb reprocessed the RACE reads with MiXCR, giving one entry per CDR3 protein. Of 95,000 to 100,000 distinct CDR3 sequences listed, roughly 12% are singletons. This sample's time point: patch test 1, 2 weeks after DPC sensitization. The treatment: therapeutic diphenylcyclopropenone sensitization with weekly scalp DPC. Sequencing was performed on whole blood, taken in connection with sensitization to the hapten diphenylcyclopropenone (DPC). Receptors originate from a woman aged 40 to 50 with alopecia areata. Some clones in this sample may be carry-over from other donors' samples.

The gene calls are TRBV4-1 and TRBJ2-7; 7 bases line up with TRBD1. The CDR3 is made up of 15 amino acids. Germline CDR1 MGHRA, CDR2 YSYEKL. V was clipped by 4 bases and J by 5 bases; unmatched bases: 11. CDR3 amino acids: CASSPPGTAENEQYF. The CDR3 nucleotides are TGCGCCAGCAGCCCTCCCGGGACAGCCGAAAACGAGCAGTACTTC.

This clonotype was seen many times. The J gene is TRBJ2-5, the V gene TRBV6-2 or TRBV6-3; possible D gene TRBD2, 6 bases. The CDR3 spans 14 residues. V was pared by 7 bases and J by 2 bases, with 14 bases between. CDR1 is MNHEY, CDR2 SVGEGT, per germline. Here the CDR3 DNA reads TGTGCCAGCACCCCTTCTAGCGCTCAAGAGACCCAGTACTTC. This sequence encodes CASTPSSAQETQYF.

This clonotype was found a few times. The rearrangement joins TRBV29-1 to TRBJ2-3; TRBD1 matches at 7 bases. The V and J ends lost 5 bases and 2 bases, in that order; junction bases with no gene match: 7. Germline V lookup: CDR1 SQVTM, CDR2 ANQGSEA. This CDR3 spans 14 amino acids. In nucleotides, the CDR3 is TGCAGCGTTCCGGGACAGATCCTCACAGATACGCAGTATTTT. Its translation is CSVPGQILTDTQYF.

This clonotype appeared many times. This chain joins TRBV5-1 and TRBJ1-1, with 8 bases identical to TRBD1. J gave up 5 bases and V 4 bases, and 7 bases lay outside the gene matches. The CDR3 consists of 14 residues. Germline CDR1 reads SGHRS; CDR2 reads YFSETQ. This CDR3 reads CASSTGQVGTEAFF. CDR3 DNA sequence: TGCGCCAGCAGCACGGGACAGGTCGGGACTGAAGCTTTCTTT.

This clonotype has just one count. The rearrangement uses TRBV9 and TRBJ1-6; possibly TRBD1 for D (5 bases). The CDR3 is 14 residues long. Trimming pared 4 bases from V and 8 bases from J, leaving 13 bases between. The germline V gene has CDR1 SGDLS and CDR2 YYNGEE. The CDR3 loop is CASSPGPLYSPLHF. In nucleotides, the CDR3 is TGTGCCAGCAGCCCGGGACCTCTATATTCACCCCTCCACTTT.

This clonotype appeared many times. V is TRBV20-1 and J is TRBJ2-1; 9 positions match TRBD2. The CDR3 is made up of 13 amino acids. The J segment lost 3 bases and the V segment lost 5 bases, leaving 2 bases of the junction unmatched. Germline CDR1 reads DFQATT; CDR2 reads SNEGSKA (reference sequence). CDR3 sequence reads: CSAGTSYYNEQFF. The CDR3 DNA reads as TGCAGTGCTGGGACTAGCTACTACAATGAGCAGTTCTTC.

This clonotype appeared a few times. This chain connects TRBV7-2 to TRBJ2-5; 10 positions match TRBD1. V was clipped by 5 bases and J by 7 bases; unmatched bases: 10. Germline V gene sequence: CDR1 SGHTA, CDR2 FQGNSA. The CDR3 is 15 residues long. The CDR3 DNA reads TGTGCCAGCAGCCCAAAGACAGGGGGCGTGGGGACCCAGTACTTC. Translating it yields CASSPKTGGVGTQYF.

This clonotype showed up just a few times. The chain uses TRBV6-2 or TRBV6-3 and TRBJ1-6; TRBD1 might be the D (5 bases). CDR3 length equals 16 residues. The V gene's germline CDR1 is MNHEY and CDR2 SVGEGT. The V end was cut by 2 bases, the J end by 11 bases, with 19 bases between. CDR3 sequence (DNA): TGTGCCAGCAGTTACGGTTCGGGACCGCGAAGGACACCCCTCCACTTT. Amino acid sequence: CASSYGSGPRRTPLHF.

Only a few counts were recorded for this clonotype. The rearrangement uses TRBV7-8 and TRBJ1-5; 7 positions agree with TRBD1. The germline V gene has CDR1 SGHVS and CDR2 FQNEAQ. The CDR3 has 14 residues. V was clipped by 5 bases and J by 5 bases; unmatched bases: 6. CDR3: CASSPLTGDQPQHF. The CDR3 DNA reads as TGTGCCAGCAGCCCCCTCACAGGGGATCAGCCCCAGCATTTT.

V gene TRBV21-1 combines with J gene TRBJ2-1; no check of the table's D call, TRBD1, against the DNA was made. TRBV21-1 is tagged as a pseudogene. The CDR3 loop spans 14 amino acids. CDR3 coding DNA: TGTGCCAGCAGCAAAGCAACGGGGGGCGATGAGCAGTTCTTC. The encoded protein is CASSKATGGDEQFF.

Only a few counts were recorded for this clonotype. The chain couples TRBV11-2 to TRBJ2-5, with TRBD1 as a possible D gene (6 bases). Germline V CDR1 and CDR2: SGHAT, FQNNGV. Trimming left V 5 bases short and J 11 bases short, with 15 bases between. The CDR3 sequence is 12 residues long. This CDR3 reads CASSVTGLIQYF. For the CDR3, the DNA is TGTGCCAGCAGCGTTACAGGGCTAATTCAGTACTTC.

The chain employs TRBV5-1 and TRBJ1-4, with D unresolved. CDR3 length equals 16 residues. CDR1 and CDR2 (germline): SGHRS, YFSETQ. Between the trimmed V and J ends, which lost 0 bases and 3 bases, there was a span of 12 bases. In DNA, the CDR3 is TGCGCCAGCAGCTTGGCGGGGAACCCTGCTAATGAAAAACTGTTTTTT. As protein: CASSLAGNPANEKLFF.

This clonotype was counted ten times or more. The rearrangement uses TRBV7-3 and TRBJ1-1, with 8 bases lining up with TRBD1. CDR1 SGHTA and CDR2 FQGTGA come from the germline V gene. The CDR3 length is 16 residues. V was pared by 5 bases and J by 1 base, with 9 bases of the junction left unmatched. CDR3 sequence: CASSVTGGLGNTEAFF. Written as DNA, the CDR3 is TGTGCCAGCAGCGTTACAGGGGGTCTAGGGAACACTGAAGCTTTCTTT. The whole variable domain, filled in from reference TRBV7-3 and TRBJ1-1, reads GAGVSQTPSNKVTEKGKYVELRCDPISGHTALYWYRQSLGQGPEFLIYFQGTGAADDSGLPNDRFFAVRPEGSVSTLKIQRTERGDSAVYLCASSVTGGLGNTEAFFGQGTRLTVV.

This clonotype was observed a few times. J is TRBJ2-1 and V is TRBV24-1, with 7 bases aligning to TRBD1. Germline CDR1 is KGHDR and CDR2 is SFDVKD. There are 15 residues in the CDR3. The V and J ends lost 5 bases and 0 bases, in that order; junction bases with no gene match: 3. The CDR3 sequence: CATSVKGASYNEQFF. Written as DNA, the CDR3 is TGTGCCACCAGTGTAAAGGGGGCCTCCTACAATGAGCAGTTCTTC.

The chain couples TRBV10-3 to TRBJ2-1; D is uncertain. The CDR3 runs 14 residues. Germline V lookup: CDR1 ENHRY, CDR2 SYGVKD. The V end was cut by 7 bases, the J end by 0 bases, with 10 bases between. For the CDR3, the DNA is TGTGCCATCACGGCGGATAGCTCCTACAATGAGCAGTTCTTC. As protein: CAITADSSYNEQFF.

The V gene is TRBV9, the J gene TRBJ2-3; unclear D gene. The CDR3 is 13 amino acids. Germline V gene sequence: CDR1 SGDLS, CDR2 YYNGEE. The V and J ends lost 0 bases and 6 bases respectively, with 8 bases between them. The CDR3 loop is CASSVASPDTQYF. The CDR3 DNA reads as TGTGCCAGCAGCGTAGCATCTCCGGATACGCAGTATTTT.

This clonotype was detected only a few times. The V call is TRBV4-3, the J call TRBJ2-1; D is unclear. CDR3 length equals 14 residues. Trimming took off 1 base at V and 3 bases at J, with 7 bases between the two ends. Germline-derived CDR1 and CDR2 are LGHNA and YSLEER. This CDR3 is CASSQGTGYNEQFF. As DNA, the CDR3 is TGCGCCAGCAGCCAAGGAACTGGCTACAATGAGCAGTTCTTC.

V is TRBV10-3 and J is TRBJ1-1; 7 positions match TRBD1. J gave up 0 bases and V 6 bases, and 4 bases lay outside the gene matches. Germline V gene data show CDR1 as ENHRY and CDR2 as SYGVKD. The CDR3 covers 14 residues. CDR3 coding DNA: TGTGCCATCAGCAAGGGACAGCTGAACACTGAAGCTTTCTTT. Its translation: CAISKGQLNTEAFF.

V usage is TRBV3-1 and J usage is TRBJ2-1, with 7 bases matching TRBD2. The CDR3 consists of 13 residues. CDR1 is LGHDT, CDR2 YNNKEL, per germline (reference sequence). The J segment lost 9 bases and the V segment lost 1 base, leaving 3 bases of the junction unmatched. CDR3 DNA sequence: TGTGCCAGCAGCCAAGTTCGCGGGAGTGAGCAGTTCTTC. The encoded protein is CASSQVRGSEQFF.

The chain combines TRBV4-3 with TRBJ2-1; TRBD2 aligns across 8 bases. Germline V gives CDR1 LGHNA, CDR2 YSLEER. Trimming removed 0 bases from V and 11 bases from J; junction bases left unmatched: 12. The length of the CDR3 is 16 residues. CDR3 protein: CASSQDASGGAVKQFF. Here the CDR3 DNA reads TGCGCCAGCAGCCAAGATGCCAGCGGGGGTGCGGTGAAGCAGTTCTTC.

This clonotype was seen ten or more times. Here the CDR3 reads CASSLHGGQHEQYF. The CDR3 DNA is TGTGCCAGCAGTTTACATGGGGGGCAGCACGAGCAGTACTTC. The rearrangement links TRBV6-6 to TRBJ2-7, with D tentatively TRBD1 or TRBD2 (6 bases each). Germline loops: CDR1 MNHNY, CDR2 SVGAGI (reference sequence). The V end was cut by 4 bases, the J end by 5 bases, with 15 bases between. CDR3 length: 14 residues.

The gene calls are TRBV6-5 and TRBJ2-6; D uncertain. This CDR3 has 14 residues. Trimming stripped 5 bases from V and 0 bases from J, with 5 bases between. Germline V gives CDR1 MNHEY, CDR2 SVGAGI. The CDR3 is CASSPISGANVLTF. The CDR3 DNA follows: TGTGCCAGCAGTCCCATCTCTGGGGCCAACGTCCTGACTTTC.

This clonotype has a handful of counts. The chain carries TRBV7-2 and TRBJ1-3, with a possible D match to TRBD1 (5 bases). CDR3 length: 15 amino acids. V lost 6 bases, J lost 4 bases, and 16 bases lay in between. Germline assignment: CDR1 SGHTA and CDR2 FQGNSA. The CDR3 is CASRYQGLGGNTIYF. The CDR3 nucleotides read TGTGCCAGCAGATACCAGGGTCTTGGCGGAAACACCATATATTTT.

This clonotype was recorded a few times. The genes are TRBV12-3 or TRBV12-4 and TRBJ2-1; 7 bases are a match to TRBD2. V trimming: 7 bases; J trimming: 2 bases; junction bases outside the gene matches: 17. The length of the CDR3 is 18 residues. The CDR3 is CASKLQVPALAAYNEQFF. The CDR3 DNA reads TGTGCCAGCAAACTACAGGTGCCAGCGCTAGCGGCCTACAATGAGCAGTTCTTC.

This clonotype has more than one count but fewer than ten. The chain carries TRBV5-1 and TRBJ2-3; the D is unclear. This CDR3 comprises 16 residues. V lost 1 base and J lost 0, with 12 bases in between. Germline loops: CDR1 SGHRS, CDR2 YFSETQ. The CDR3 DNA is TGCGCCAGCAGCTTGAATGGCGGCACTAGCACAGATACGCAGTATTTT. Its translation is CASSLNGGTSTDTQYF.

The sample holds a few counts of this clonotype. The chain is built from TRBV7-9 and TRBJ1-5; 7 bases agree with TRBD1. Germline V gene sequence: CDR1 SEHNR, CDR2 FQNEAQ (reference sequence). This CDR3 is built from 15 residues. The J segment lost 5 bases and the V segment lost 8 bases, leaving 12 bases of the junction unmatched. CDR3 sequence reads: CASGRDSSDDQPQHF. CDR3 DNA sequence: TGTGCCAGCGGGCGGGACAGTTCAGACGATCAGCCCCAGCATTTT.

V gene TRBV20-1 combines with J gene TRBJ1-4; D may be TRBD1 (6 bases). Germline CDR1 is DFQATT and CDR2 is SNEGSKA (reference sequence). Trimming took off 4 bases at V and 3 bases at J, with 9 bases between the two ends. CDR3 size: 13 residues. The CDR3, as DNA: TGCAGTGCTACAGGGGTTGCTAATGAAAAACTGTTTTTT. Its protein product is CSATGVANEKLFF.

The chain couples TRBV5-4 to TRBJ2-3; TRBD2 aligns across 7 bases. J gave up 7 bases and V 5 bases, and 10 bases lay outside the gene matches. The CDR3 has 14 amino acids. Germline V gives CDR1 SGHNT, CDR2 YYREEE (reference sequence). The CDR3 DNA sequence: TGTGCCAGCAGACTTGGGGGAGGGTCAAATACGCAGTATTTT. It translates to CASRLGGGSNTQYF.

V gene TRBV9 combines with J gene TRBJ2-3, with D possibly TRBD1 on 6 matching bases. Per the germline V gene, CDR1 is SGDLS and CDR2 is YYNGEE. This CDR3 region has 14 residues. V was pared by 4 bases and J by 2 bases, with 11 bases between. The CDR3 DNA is TGTGCCAGCAGCTCCCGGACAGACACAGATACGCAGTATTTT. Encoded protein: CASSSRTDTDTQYF.

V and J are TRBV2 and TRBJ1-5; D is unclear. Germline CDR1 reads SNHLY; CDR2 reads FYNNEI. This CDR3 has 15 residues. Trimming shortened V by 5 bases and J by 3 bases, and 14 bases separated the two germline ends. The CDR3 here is CASSFPPGPNQPQHF. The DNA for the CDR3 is TGTGCCAGCAGTTTCCCTCCGGGCCCCAATCAGCCCCAGCATTTT.

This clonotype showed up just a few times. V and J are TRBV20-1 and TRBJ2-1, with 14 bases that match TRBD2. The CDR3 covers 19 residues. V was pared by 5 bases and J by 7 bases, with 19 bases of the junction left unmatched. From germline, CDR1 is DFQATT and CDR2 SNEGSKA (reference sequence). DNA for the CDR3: TGCAGTGCTGCCCCCCATCTGACTAGCGGGAGGGCCTGGGGTAATGAGCAGTTCTTC. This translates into CSAAPHLTSGRAWGNEQFF.

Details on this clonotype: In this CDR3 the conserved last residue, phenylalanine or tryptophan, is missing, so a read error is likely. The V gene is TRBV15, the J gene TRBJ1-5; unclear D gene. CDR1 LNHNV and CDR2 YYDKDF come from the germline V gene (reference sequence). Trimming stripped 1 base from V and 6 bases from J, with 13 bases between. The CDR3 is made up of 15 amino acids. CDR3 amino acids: CATSRVSGVSQPQHS. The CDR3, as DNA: TGTGCCACCAGCAGAGTATCTGGGGTCTCTCAGCCCCAGCATTCT.